The 13 T cell receptor beta chains in this list originate from one sample, sequenced in a study of response to subunit inactivated influenza vaccine. TCRdb passed the RT-PCR reads through MiXCR, listing each CDR3 protein once. The table shows approximately 530,000 distinct CDR3 sequences, with approximately 7.8% occurring only once. Source: PBMCs from blood, taken about 23 months after vaccination. These receptors all stem from a man aged 50 to 69 who received an inactivated influenza vaccine.

This clonotype came up a few times. J is TRBJ2-1 and V is TRBV11-2; maybe TRBD1 (6 bases). Trimming removed 3 bases from V and 4 bases from J, with 10 bases in between. This CDR3 comprises 14 residues. CDR1 and CDR2 from the germline V gene are SGHAT and FQNNGV. The CDR3 loop reads CASSFDRLYNEQFF. The CDR3 bases are TGTGCCAGCAGCTTCGACAGGCTATACAATGAGCAGTTCTTC.

The V and J genes are TRBV6-1 and TRBJ2-1; no definite D call. This CDR3 is built from 15 residues. Germline-derived CDR1 and CDR2 are MNHNS and SASEGT. V lost 5 bases and J 0 bases, leaving 11 bases between the germline ends. The CDR3: CASSPSLISYNEQFF. The CDR3, as DNA: TGTGCCAGCAGTCCCAGCTTGATCTCCTACAATGAGCAGTTCTTC.

V usage is TRBV7-9 and J usage is TRBJ1-1; D unclear. The CDR3 runs 11 residues. CDR1 SEHNR and CDR2 FQNEAQ come from the germline V gene (reference sequence). Deletions cut 6 bases from V and 4 bases from J, with 6 bases between. Here the CDR3 reads CASRLITEAFF. CDR3 bases: TGTGCCAGCAGGCTTATCACTGAAGCTTTCTTT.

V usage is TRBV12-3 or TRBV12-4 and J usage is TRBJ1-3; D unresolved. The CDR3 has 13 residues. The germline V and J ends were trimmed by 6 bases and 0 bases, with 6 bases remaining between them. In nucleotides, the CDR3 is TGTGCCAGCAGCCAGAGCTCTGGAAACACCATATATTTT. Its protein is CASSQSSGNTIYF.

This clonotype has more than one count but fewer than ten. This rearrangement joins TRBV25-1 to TRBJ1-1; 8 nucleotides agree with TRBD1. Looked up from germline, CDR1 is MGHDK and CDR2 is SYGVNS. CDR3 length: 15 amino acids. With V trimmed by 1 base and J by 2 bases, 3 bases remained unmatched. CDR3 sequence (DNA): TGTGCCAGCAGTGAATTCGGACAGGGTAACACTGAAGCTTTCTTT. Protein product: CASSEFGQGNTEAFF.

This clonotype has only a few counts. The rearrangement uses TRBV28 and TRBJ2-3; unclear D gene. Germline loops: CDR1 MDHEN, CDR2 SYDVKM. The CDR3 length is 13 residues. V was pared by 6 bases and J by 1 base, with 8 bases between. Here the CDR3 DNA reads TGTGCCAGCAGGCGGCAGGGCACAGATACGCAGTATTTT. Protein product: CASRRQGTDTQYF.

This clonotype was counted a few times. The chain combines TRBV19 with TRBJ2-3; 9 bases map to TRBD2. The CDR3 spans 15 residues. V lost 4 bases and J lost 8; bases outside the gene matches: 10. In germline, CDR1 is LNHDA, CDR2 SQIVND (reference sequence). The CDR3 sequence: CASSTVAGEWVTQYF. Written as DNA, the CDR3 is TGTGCCAGTAGTACCGTAGCGGGAGAGTGGGTTACGCAGTATTTT.

This clonotype has only a few counts. J is TRBJ2-2 and V is TRBV6-1, with 7 bases aligning to TRBD2. The V segment lost 8 bases and the J segment 6 bases; nucleotides outside the gene matches: 9. CDR1 MNHNS and CDR2 SASEGT come from the germline V gene. CDR3 length: 14 amino acids. CDR3 region: CASYWGGSPGELFF. Written as DNA, the CDR3 is TGTGCCAGCTATTGGGGGGGTTCCCCCGGGGAGCTGTTTTTT.

The genes are TRBV7-2 and TRBJ2-3; 9 bases are shared with TRBD2. In germline, CDR1 is SGHTA, CDR2 FQGNSA. This CDR3 comprises 16 residues. J was trimmed by 1 base and V by 1 base; bases with no gene match: 3. CDR3 residues: CASSLDWTSGTDTQYF. The CDR3 nucleotides are TGTGCCAGCAGCTTAGATTGGACTAGCGGCACAGATACGCAGTATTTT.

This clonotype was seen more than once but under ten times. The CDR3 protein is CASSLEGSREQFF. Written as DNA, the CDR3 is TGTGCCAGCAGCTTGGAAGGTTCGCGTGAGCAGTTCTTC. V gene TRBV5-5 combines with J gene TRBJ2-1; no firm D call. Per the germline V gene, CDR1 is SGHKS and CDR2 is YYEKEE (reference sequence). With 0 bases removed from V and 9 bases from J, the gap between germline ends came to 10 bases. There are 13 residues in the CDR3. The complete variable domain, with remaining parts taken from reference TRBV5-5 and TRBJ2-1, reads DAGVTQSPTHLIKTRGQQVTLRCSPISGHKSVSWYQQVLGQGPQFIFQYYEKEERGRGNFPDRFSARQFPNYSSELNVNALLLGDSALYLCASSLEGSREQFFGPGTRLTVL.

Ten or more counts support this clonotype. The chain employs TRBV11-2 and TRBJ2-3, with 7 bases that match TRBD1. The CDR3 is 16 amino acids. Germline V gives CDR1 SGHAT, CDR2 FQNNGV. Trimming cost V 0 bases and J 0 bases; bases outside gene matches: 3. Here the CDR3 reads CASSLDQTGSTDTQYF. The CDR3 nucleotides are TGTGCCAGCAGCTTAGATCAGACAGGGAGCACAGATACGCAGTATTTT.

This clonotype occurred many times. The rearrangement uses TRBV24-1 and TRBJ2-2, with 10 bases matching TRBD1. From germline, CDR1 is KGHDR and CDR2 SFDVKD. This CDR3 spans 17 amino acids. V lost 4 bases and J lost 6; bases outside the gene matches: 10. For the CDR3, the DNA is TGTGCCACCAGTGACCCCTCACTAGGACAGGGGGCCGGGGAGCTGTTTTTT. Translating gives CATSDPSLGQGAGELFF.

The chain couples TRBV18 to TRBJ1-2; D not certain. Germline CDR1 is KGHSH and CDR2 is LQKENI. Between the trimmed V and J ends, which lost 3 bases and 1 base, there was a span of 6 bases. The CDR3 runs to 13 residues. CDR3 sequence (DNA): TGTGCCAGCTCACCTGGGTTTAACTATGGCTACACCTTC. It yields the protein CASSPGFNYGYTF.